Below, 21 T cell receptor beta chains from the same sample are listed, as sequenced in a study of T cell responses to AZD1222 COVID-19 vaccine. The assay was immunoSEQ multiplex PCR, and TCRdb's table has in-frame clones only and misses some. Here the sample spans 70,000 or so clones, roughly 80% being singletons. The sequencing here drew on peripheral blood, taken 28 days after the second AZD1222 dose. The source of these receptors is an adult who received the AZD1222 COVID-19 vaccine.

This clone was recorded a few times. The chain combines TRBV30 with TRBJ2-7; D is possibly TRBD2 (5 bases). CDR3 length: 13 residues. Trimming took off 2 bases at V and 6 bases at J, with 14 bases between the two ends. Germline-derived CDR1 and CDR2 are GTSNPN and SVGIG (reference sequence). DNA of the CDR3: TGTGCCTGGAGTTTGCGGCCCGCGGGCGAGCAGTACTTC. Translating it yields CAWSLRPAGEQYF.

This chain uses TRBV6-1 with TRBJ2-2, with 10 bases identical to TRBD1. With 3 bases clipped from V and 4 bases from J, the junction kept 8 bases outside the gene matches. The CDR3 has 17 amino acids. Germline V lookup: CDR1 MNHNS, CDR2 SASEGT. CDR3 nucleotide sequence: TGTGCCAGCAGTGACCGACAGGGGGCGTTAATCACCGGGGAGCTGTTTTTT. Its translation is CASSDRQGALITGELFF.

This chain uses TRBV9 with TRBJ2-2; D uncertain. The CDR3 spans 12 residues. Trimming stripped 4 bases from V and 8 bases from J, with 9 bases between. Germline V lookup: CDR1 SGDLS, CDR2 YYNGEE. CDR3 nucleotide sequence: TGTGCCAGCAGCCCCACGTTTGGGGAGCTGTTTTTT. This sequence encodes CASSPTFGELFF.

The chain has TRBV6-5 and TRBJ1-2, with unresolved D. This CDR3 spans 12 amino acids. Trimming removed 9 bases at V and 3 bases at J, with 11 bases between. The germline V gene encodes CDR1 MNHEY and CDR2 SVGAGI. CDR3 in DNA: TGTGCCAGTATGTTTGCCTACTATGGCTACACCTTC. Amino acids: CASMFAYYGYTF.

This clone was found a few times. The chain has TRBV6-5 and TRBJ1-2, with 7 bases that match TRBD1. The germline V gene has CDR1 MNHEY and CDR2 SVGAGI. CDR3 length equals 12 residues. Losses at the gene ends were 9 bases for V and 3 bases for J; bases not matched to a gene: 4. DNA of the CDR3: TGTGCCAGTCTGACAGGGTACTATGGCTACACCTTC. Amino acid sequence: CASLTGYYGYTF.

This chain connects TRBV5-1 to TRBJ2-1; 10 bases match TRBD2. J gave up 10 bases and V 1 base, and 8 bases lay outside the gene matches. Per germline, CDR1 SGHRS and CDR2 YFSETQ. The CDR3 totals 15 residues. DNA of the CDR3: TGCGCCAGCAGCTTGTCCCTAGCGGGAGTAGGGGAGCAGTTCTTC. This encodes CASSLSLAGVGEQFF.

The rearrangement joins TRBV27 to TRBJ1-2, with no clear D. Germline loops: CDR1 MNHEY, CDR2 SMNVEV (reference sequence). This CDR3 has 14 residues. Trimming left V 2 bases short and J 6 bases short, with 13 bases between. The CDR3 region is CASSLQPGRNGYTF. As DNA, the CDR3 is TGTGCCAGCAGTTTACAGCCGGGAAGGAATGGCTACACCTTC.

The V call is TRBV18, the J call TRBJ1-3; a weak D match, TRBD1 (5 bases). Trimming stripped 2 bases from V and 0 bases from J, with 17 bases between. The CDR3 runs 18 residues. Germline V gene data show CDR1 as KGHSH and CDR2 as LQKENI. DNA for the CDR3: TGTGCCAGCTCACCATCAGGGAGGGGCAAAGACTCTGGAAACACCATATATTTT. It is translated as CASSPSGRGKDSGNTIYF.

The rearrangement uses TRBV5-6 and TRBJ2-3; 9 positions agree with TRBD1. Germline V gene data show CDR1 as SGHDT and CDR2 as YYEEEE. V trimming: 1 base; J trimming: 4 bases; junction bases outside the gene matches: 1. The CDR3 consists of 14 residues. CDR3 sequence reads: CASSLTGGPDTQYF. The CDR3 region has the DNA TGTGCCAGCAGCTTGACAGGGGGCCCAGATACGCAGTATTTT.

The chain employs TRBV5-1 and TRBJ2-1, with D unclear. The CDR3 sequence is 17 residues long. Germline lookup yields CDR1 SGHRS and CDR2 YFSETQ. V shed 4 bases and J shed 0 bases, with 17 bases lying between them. CDR3 sequence: CASSPVGRSSSYNEQFF. The DNA for the CDR3 is TGCGCCAGCAGCCCTGTGGGCCGCTCGAGCTCCTACAATGAGCAGTTCTTC.

This clone was detected a few times. V gene TRBV4-1 combines with J gene TRBJ2-7; 8 bases fit TRBD1. The germline CDR1 and CDR2 sequences are MGHRA and YSYEKL. This CDR3 is built from 15 residues. Trimming cost V 4 bases and J 4 bases; bases outside gene matches: 9. CDR3 DNA: TGCGCCAGCAGCCCAACGGACAGGGTGGTGTACGAGCAGTACTTC. This encodes CASSPTDRVVYEQYF.

V usage is TRBV3-1 (or the pseudogene TRBV3-2) and J usage is TRBJ2-4; 7 positions match TRBD1. Germline CDR1 is LGHDT and CDR2 is YNNKEL (reference sequence). V trimming: 1 base; J trimming: 0 bases; junction bases outside the gene matches: 6. This CDR3 region has 17 residues. CDR3 coding DNA: TGTGCCAGCAGCCAAGCTTTAGGGGGCCTAGCCAAAAACATTCAGTACTTC. Encoded protein: CASSQALGGLAKNIQYF.

This rearrangement joins TRBV3-1 (or the pseudogene TRBV3-2) to TRBJ2-5; maybe TRBD2 (6 bases). Looked up from germline, CDR1 is LGHDT and CDR2 is YNNKEL (reference sequence). This CDR3 comprises 18 residues. The V and J ends lost 4 bases and 4 bases respectively, with 25 bases between them. This CDR3 reads CASSPLLPTRRGTETQYF. The CDR3 DNA sequence: TGTGCCAGCAGCCCCTTATTGCCGACTAGAAGAGGCACAGAGACCCAGTACTTC.

V is TRBV5-1 and J is TRBJ1-1, with TRBD1 matching over 7 bases. Germline CDR1 reads SGHRS; CDR2 reads YFSETQ. The CDR3 consists of 14 residues. The J segment lost 7 bases and the V segment lost 3 bases, leaving 9 bases of the junction unmatched. CDR3 DNA: TGCGCCAGCAGCTCAATGCAGGGGGTTGATGAAGCTTTCTTT. Protein: CASSSMQGVDEAFF. The variable domain in full, completed from reference TRBV5-1 and TRBJ1-1, reads KAGVTQTPRYLIKTRGQQVTLSCSPISGHRSVSWYQQTPGQGLQFLFEYFSETQRNKGNFPGRFSGRQFSNSRSEMNVSTLELGDSALYLCASSSMQGVDEAFFGQGTRLTVV.

V usage is TRBV2 and J usage is TRBJ1-4, with D uncertain. Trimming shortened V by 7 bases and J by 8 bases, and 17 bases separated the two germline ends. Germline CDR1 and CDR2: SNHLY and FYNNEI. This CDR3 spans 14 amino acids. The CDR3 bases are TGTGCCAGCATCGGCGGCCGTTCTGTCGAAAAACTGTTTTTT. Protein sequence: CASIGGRSVEKLFF.

The rearrangement joins TRBV30 to TRBJ1-1; D call uncertain. The CDR3 spans 11 residues. Germline V gives CDR1 GTSNPN, CDR2 SVGIG (reference sequence). V shed 0 bases and J shed 10 bases, with 9 bases lying between them. The DNA for the CDR3 is TGTGCCTGGAGTGTAATGTCCCGAGCTTTCTTT. This codes for CAWSVMSRAFF.

This chain uses TRBV3-1 (or the pseudogene TRBV3-2) with TRBJ1-3, with D perhaps matching TRBD1 (5 bases). With 4 bases removed from V and 0 bases from J, the gap between germline ends came to 16 bases. This CDR3 has 17 amino acids. The germline V gene has CDR1 LGHDT and CDR2 YNNKEL (reference sequence). CDR3: CASSRDSPGSSGNTIYF. In nucleotides, the CDR3 is TGTGCCAGCAGCCGGGACTCCCCTGGGAGCTCTGGAAACACCATATATTTT.

The chain uses TRBV2 and TRBJ1-3; TRBD1 might be the D (5 bases). Trimming removed 3 bases from V and 8 bases from J, with 17 bases in between. Germline V gene lookup returns CDR1 SNHLY and CDR2 FYNNEI. The CDR3 runs 15 residues. The CDR3 region has the DNA TGTGCCAGCAGTGAGGGGCGGGAGCTTTTTGACACCATATATTTT. Amino acids: CASSEGRELFDTIYF.

The chain links TRBV12-3 or TRBV12-4 to TRBJ1-2; 9 bases match TRBD1. V shed 6 bases, J shed 2 bases, and the junction held 1 base outside the gene matches. The CDR3 covers 13 residues. The CDR3 DNA reads TGTGCCAGCAGGACAGGGGGGAACTATGGCTACACCTTC. Its protein product is CASRTGGNYGYTF.

The chain combines TRBV5-6 with TRBJ2-7; tentatively, D is TRBD2 (5 bases). Germline lookup yields CDR1 SGHDT and CDR2 YYEEEE. The CDR3 spans 13 residues. V was cut by 2 bases and J by 0 bases, with 6 bases left in between. The chain's CDR3 is CASSFGDSYEQYF. CDR3 bases: TGTGCCAGCAGCTTCGGGGACTCCTACGAGCAGTACTTC.

This chain links TRBV6-5 with TRBJ2-3; 7 nucleotides line up with TRBD2. V lost 6 bases, J lost 0 bases, and 6 bases stayed unmatched. The germline gives CDR1 MNHEY, CDR2 SVGAGI. The CDR3 is 15 residues long. CDR3 residues: CASSRGSPSTDTQYF. The CDR3 DNA is TGTGCCAGCAGCCGCGGGAGTCCTAGCACAGATACGCAGTATTTT.